This T cell receptor (beta chain) comes out of a study of blood T cells in healthy people across ages. Primed by a sample-barcoded 5' primer and a J-beta primer mix, a second PCR proceeded for roughly 6 to 12 cycles. Each CDR3 protein is one row after TCRdb ran MiXCR on the 5' RACE reads. The sample records under 2,000,000 distinct CDR3 sequences, around 48% being singletons. The CDR3 consists of 15 residues. Trimming stripped 3 bases from V and 6 bases from J, with 16 bases between. Germline V gene sequence: CDR1 SEHNR, CDR2 FQNEAQ (reference sequence). The chain carries TRBV7-9 and TRBJ2-3, with D possibly matching TRBD2 (5 bases). This receptor was obtained from a woman aged 40 to 49 in good health. Material for sequencing was blood. The CDR3 spells CASSFGLALGDTQYF. DNA of the CDR3: TGTGCCAGCAGCTTTGGTCTAGCCCTCGGGGATACGCAGTATTTT.